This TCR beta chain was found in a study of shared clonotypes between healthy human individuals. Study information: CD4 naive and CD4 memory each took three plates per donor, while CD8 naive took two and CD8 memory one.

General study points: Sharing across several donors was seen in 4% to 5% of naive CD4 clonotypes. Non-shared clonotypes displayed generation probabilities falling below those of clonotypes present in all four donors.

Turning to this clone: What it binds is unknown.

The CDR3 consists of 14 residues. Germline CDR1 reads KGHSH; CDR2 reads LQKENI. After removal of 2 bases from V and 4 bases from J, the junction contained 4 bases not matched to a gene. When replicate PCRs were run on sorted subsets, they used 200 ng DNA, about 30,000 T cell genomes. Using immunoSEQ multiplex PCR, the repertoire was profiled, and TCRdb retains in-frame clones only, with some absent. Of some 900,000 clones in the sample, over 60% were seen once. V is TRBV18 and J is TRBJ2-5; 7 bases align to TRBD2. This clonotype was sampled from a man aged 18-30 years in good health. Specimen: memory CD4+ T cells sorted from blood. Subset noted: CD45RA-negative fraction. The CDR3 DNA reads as TGTGCCAGCTCACCAGGGACTACCCTAGAGACCCAGTACTTC. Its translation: CASSPGTTLETQYF.